This T cell receptor beta chain was found in a study of blood T cell repertoires in COVID-19. The CDR3 consists of 14 residues. V lost 6 bases and J lost 0, with 11 bases in between. CDR1 SNHLY and CDR2 FYNNEI come from the germline V gene. In the authors' methods: Cell counts per sample came from amplifying reference gene primers. Assay used: immunoSEQ multiplex PCR; TCRdb lists only in-frame clones, some missing. For V, J and clone size, that table is used; D and trimming come from the DNA. Of about 300,000 clones in the sample, nearly 90% are singletons; the top ten hold almost 9.5%. The rearrangement uses TRBV2 and TRBJ1-2, with D perhaps TRBD1 (6 bases). The receptor comes from a man between 18 and 29 years old with active or convalescent COVID-19. The sequencing input was peripheral blood. CDR3: CASSSDRSNYGYTF. The CDR3 nucleotides read TGTGCCAGCAGCTCTGACAGGTCTAACTATGGCTACACCTTC.